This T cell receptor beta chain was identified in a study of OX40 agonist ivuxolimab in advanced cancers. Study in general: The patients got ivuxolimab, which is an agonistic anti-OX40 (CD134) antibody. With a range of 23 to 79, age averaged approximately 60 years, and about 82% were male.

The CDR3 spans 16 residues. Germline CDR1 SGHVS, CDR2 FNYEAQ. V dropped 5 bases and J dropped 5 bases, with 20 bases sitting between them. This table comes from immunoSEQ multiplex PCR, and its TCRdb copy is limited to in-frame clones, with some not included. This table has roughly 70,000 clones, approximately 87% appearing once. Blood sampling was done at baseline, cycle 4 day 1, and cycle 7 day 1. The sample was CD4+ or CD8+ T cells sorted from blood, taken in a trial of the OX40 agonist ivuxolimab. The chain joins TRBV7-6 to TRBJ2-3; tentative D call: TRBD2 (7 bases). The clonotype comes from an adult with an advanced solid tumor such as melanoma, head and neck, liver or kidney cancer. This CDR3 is CASSASRGGPGDTQYF. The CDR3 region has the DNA TGTGCCAGCAGCGCCAGTAGGGGGGGGCCGGGAGATACGCAGTATTTT. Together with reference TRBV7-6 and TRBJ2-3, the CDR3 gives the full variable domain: GAGVSQSPRYKVTKRGQDVALRCDPISGHVSLYWYRQALGQGPEFLTYFNYEAQQDKSGLPNDRFSAERPEGSISTLTIQRTEQRDSAMYRCASSASRGGPGDTQYFGPGTRLTVL.